The entry that follows covers one TCR beta chain sequence. The CDR3 has 14 amino acids. The germline V gene has CDR1 SGHTA and CDR2 FQGTGA. V was trimmed by 5 bases and J by 0 bases, leaving 9 bases between them. The sample originates from a study of blood T cell repertoires in COVID-19. Whole-study context: COVID-19 samples from acute and convalescent phases originated in the United States, Italy and Spain.

In the authors' methods: Researchers report that nucleated cell counts were estimated from reference gene primer amplification. Assay used: immunoSEQ multiplex PCR; TCRdb lists only in-frame clones, some missing. D and trimming come from the DNA, and the V and J calls and clone size come from that table. The table records fewer than 200,000 clones, roughly 87% of them present only once. This TCR derives from a human donor with acute COVID-19. The donor label of this sample is uncertain. Sequencing was performed on PBMCs or T cells enriched from blood (not recorded which). The V call is TRBV7-3, the J call TRBJ2-3; D call uncertain. CDR3: CASSPVESTDTQYF. The CDR3 bases are TGTGCCAGCAGCCCAGTGGAGAGCACAGATACGCAGTATTTT.